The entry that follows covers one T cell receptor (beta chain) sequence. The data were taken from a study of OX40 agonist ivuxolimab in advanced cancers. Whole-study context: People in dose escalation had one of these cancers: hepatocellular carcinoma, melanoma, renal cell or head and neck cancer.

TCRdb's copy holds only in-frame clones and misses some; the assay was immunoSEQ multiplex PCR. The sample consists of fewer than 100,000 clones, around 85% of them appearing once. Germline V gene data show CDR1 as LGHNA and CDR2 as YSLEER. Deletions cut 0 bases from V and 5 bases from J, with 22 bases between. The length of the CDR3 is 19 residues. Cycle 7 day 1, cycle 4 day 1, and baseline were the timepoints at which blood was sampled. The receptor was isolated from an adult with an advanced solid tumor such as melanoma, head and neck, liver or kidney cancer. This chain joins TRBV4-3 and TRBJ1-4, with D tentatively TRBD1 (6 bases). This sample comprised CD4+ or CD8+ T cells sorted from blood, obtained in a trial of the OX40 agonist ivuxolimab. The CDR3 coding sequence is TGCGCCAGCAGCCAAGATTCGGGTTTCTTGGGGGCCGTCAATGAAAAACTGTTTTTT. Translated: CASSQDSGFLGAVNEKLFF.